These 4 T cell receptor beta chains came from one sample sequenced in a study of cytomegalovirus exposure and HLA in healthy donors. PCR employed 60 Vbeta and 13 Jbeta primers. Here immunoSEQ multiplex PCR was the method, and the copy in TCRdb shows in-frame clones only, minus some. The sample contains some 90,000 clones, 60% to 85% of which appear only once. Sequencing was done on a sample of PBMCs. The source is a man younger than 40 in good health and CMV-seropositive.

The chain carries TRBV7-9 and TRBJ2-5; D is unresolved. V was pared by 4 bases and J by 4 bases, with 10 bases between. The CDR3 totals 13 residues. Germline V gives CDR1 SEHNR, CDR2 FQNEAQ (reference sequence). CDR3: CASSYPGGETQYF. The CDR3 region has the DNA TGTGCCAGCAGCTATCCCGGCGGAGAGACCCAGTACTTC.

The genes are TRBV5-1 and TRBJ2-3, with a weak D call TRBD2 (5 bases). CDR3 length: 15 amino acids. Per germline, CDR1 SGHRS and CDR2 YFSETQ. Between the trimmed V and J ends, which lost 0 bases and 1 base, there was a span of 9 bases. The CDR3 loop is CASSLEEGGTDTQYF. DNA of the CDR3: TGCGCCAGCAGCTTGGAAGAGGGTGGCACAGATACGCAGTATTTT. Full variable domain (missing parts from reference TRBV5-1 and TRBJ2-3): KAGVTQTPRYLIKTRGQQVTLSCSPISGHRSVSWYQQTPGQGLQFLFEYFSETQRNKGNFPGRFSGRQFSNSRSEMNVSTLELGDSALYLCASSLEEGGTDTQYFGPGTRLTVL.

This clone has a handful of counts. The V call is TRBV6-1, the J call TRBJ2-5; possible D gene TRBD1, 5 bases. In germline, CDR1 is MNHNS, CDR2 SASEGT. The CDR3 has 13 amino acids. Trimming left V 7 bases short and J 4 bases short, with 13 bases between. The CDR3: CASNPQGGETQYF. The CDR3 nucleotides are TGTGCCAGCAATCCTCAGGGTGGAGAGACCCAGTACTTC.

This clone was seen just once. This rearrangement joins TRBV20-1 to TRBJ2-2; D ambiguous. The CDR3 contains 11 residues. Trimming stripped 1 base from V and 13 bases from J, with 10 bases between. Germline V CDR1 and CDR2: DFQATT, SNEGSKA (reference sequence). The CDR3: CSARARSGLFF. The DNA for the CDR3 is TGCAGTGCTAGAGCTCGGAGTGGGCTGTTTTTT.